This entry features one T cell receptor (beta chain) sequence. TCRdb itself ran the 5' RACE reads through MiXCR, one entry per CDR3 protein. The table shows 1.5 million to 2 million distinct CDR3 sequences, with about 31% occurring only once. The source of the sample is a study of identical twins. Looked up from germline, CDR1 is ENHRY and CDR2 is SYGVKD. The CDR3 is 13 residues long. The ends lost 10 bases at V and 8 bases at J; junction bases unmatched: 8. This TCR was sampled from a newborn girl in good health. The sequenced material came from cord blood. The gene calls are TRBV10-3 and TRBJ1-6; TRBD1 aligns across 7 bases. CDR3 region: CATSGTAHSPLHF. CDR3 nucleotide sequence: TGTGCCACCAGCGGGACAGCTCATTCACCCCTCCACTTT.